The table lists the clone carrying this T cell receptor (beta chain) with a few counts. Germline CDR1 SGHAT, CDR2 FQNNGV. The V gene end was trimmed by 2 bases and the J gene end by 5 bases; junction bases not matched to a gene: 7. The CDR3 contains 15 residues. This record belongs to a study of blood T cell repertoires in COVID-19. Here immunoSEQ multiplex PCR was the method, and the copy in TCRdb shows in-frame clones only, minus some. The data contain some 350,000 clones, around 86% of them singletons. The receptor was derived from a human donor in a cohort sampled during active COVID-19. The sequenced sample was peripheral blood. The gene calls are TRBV11-2 and TRBJ2-7; 9 nucleotides line up with TRBD2. This CDR3 reads CASSLTLAGNNEQYF. CDR3 sequence (DNA): TGTGCCAGCAGCTTAACCCTAGCGGGAAATAACGAGCAGTACTTC. Full variable domain (remainder filled in from reference TRBV11-2 and TRBJ2-7): EAGVAQSPRYKIIEKRQSVAFWCNPISGHATLYWYQQILGQGPKLLIQFQNNGVVDDSQLPKDRFSAERLKGVDSTLKIQPAKLEDSAVYLCASSLTLAGNNEQYFGPGTRLTVT.